This TCR beta chain was sequenced during a study of shared clonotypes between healthy human individuals (dated by TCRdb to about 2020). For the wider study: The cohort comprised two women and a few men aged 18 to 49 years. Per donor, three plates each were used for CD4 naive and CD4 memory, two for CD8 naive, and one for CD8 memory. The study deeply sequenced blood TCR repertoires of about 5 healthy adults to estimate repertoire size and the extent of clonotype sharing between individuals. To increase sequencing depth and limit assay-specific biases, TCR repertoire library preparation and sequencing were carried out by different laboratories using diverse techniques. Per donor, leukapheresis produced somewhere between about 0.9 and 9.5 billion PBMCs.

As encoded in the germline V gene, CDR1 is LGHNA while CDR2 is YNFKEQ. Unmatched junction bases come to 21, with V trimmed by 0 bases and J by 7 bases. The CDR3 numbers 20 residues from cysteine through phenylalanine. Only CDR3 DNA remains: 60 bases, in frame from the first base. The donors were healthy, HIV-negative adults with no recently reported acute infections or vaccinations. All donors were Caucasian adults living in Nashville, Tennessee, USA. Magnetic negative selection was used to enrich CD4+ T cells, after which naive cells were positively selected on CD45RA and the negative fraction became the memory subset. Blood was collected by leukapheresis, and PBMCs were isolated by Ficoll-Histopaque density gradient centrifugation and then cryopreserved in liquid nitrogen vapor phase. Analytical flow cytometry was used to check the purity and quantity of each magnetically sorted T cell population. From each sorted fraction, genomic DNA was isolated and quantified by UV absorbance on a Nanodrop 2000c.

Concerning this clone: The antigen this receptor binds is unknown. No base qualities exist here, and no much larger clone lies one base off it.

Broader findings and caveats from the paper: Sampling was restricted to blood, and TCR repertoires in tissue are likely to differ from TCR repertoires in blood. About 4.5% of naive CD4, roughly 3.6% of naive CD8, roughly 2.5% of memory CD4, and approximately 0.39% of memory CD8 clonotypes were shared across a handful of donors. The genetic and exposure-history diversity represented was limited by the small number of donors. Clonotypes shared by all four sorted-subset donors showed higher generation probabilities than non-shared clonotypes. Even with the large sequencing depth, rarefaction of the sorted-subset datasets indicated that sequencing was incomplete. Naive subsets generally had larger estimated clonotype richness than memory subsets. Based on pairwise subsampling, the degree of clonotype sharing among donors was expected to be affected by sequencing depth.

Using the deep immunoSEQ assay, TCR CDR3 regions were amplified from genomic DNA by multiplex PCR. For each cell subset, the extracted genomic DNA was distributed evenly across all wells of several immunoSEQ 96-well plates, and each plate served as one replicate. Each replicate PCR for sorted subsets received roughly 200 ng genomic DNA, equal to 30,000 or so T cell genomes. Purified libraries were measured with a Qubit 3.0 fluorometer, size-checked on a Bioanalyzer 2100, and measured again with the KAPA Library Quantification kit. Every immunoSEQ 96-well plate was sequenced on a separate single-read 150-cycle Illumina NextSeq 550 flow cell. The paper's data handling went like this. Because only junctional sequences without quality scores were contained in the immunoSEQ output, filtering matching that applied to full-length reads could not be performed. To assign V/J genes and CDR3, sequences were annotated using PyIR, a Python wrapper for IgBLAST v1.9, with IMGT germline references. Reads with weak V/J assignments (E-value above 1e-6), missing CDR3, stop codons, out-of-frame junctions, or ambiguous translated residues were removed. V3J clonotypes were defined as sequences sharing the same inferred V gene, J gene, and CDR3 amino acid sequence. To compute the percentage overlap between repertoires, the number of shared unique clonotypes was divided by the size of the smaller repertoire. RTK rarefaction, the Chao1 estimator, and Recon v2.1 estimates of unobserved clonotypes were used to assess repertoire richness. Generation probabilities were computed with OLGA for all TCRbeta clonotypes obtained by the gDNA method from several donors. Sourced from immuneACCESS, this table was stored by TCRdb with only in-frame sequences that have V and J called. A share of the clones is absent; for the studies checked, an unresolved V gene accounts for under half, and the remainder has no known explanation. V and J calls and clone size come straight from that table; D and trimming were deduced from the DNA. The table for this sample lists 2.3 million or so clones; 80% to 95% of them were counted only once. The ten top clones hold 0.35% to 0.5% of the sample.

The receptor was isolated from a man younger than 30 in good health. Some clones in this sample may be carry-over from other donors' samples. The chain links TRBV4-2 with TRBJ2-5, and 9 bases in between align with TRBD2. Sequenced: naive CD4+ T cells from PBMCs. In light of the paper, this sample's cell subset or site label describes: CD45RA+ positively selected. The nucleotides read TGTGCCAGCAGCCAAGATGAAGTGGTTCGGGTGCGCGGGAGGGAGGGGACCCAGTACTTC. It encodes CASSQDEVVRVRGREGTQYF.